The rows below give T cell receptor beta chains drawn from one sample of a study of CD4 T cells in relation to SARS-CoV-2 and coronaviruses. Profiling relied on immunoSEQ multiplex PCR, and the TCRdb table lists in-frame clones only, not all of them. The sample shows about 20,000 clones, 77% of them seen only once. These receptors are not linked to any known antigen. What was sequenced was CD4+ T cells from PBMCs, cultured in vitro. Source of these receptors: a human donor in good health. CDR3s include the opening cysteine and the closing phenylalanine or tryptophan. The D gene is left open where the match is weak. Size is stated for part of the rows, as once, few or many counts, or as a class when the clone is expanded.

TRBJ1-1	TRBV5-5	NA	NA	TGTGCCAGCAGCTTCAGCAGAGCCGGGGTGGCTGAAGCTTTCTTT	CASSFSRAGVAEAFF
TRBJ2-7	TRBV11-3	NA	NA	TGTGCCAGCAGCTTAGGGCAGGCATCCTACGAGCAGTACTTC	CASSLGQASYEQYF
TRBJ1-2	TRBV7-9	NA	NA	TGTGCCAGCAGCGATAACTGGGGTAGTGGCTACACCTTC	CASSDNWGSGYTF
TRBJ1-2	TRBV7-9	TRBD1	NA	TGTGCCAGCAGCTTATTGCAGGGGGATTTTACGCCCTATGGCTACACCTTC	CASSLLQGDFTPYGYTF
TRBJ1-4	TRBV4-2	NA	NA	TGTGCCAGCAGCCACGACCGGTGGTCTGAAAAACTGTTTTTT	CASSHDRWSEKLFF
TRBJ1-5	TRBV19	NA	medium-sized	TGTGCCAGTAATAGTCAGCCCCAGCATTTT	CASNSQPQHF
TRBJ2-2	TRBV5-1	NA	NA	TGCGCCACTCACCCGGTTCCCGGGGCCGTCGGGGAGCTGTTTTTT	CATHPVPGAVGELFF
TRBJ2-1	TRBV2	TRBD2	NA	TGTGCCAGCAGTGAATACCGGGAGGGGAATGAGCAGTTCTTC	CASSEYREGNEQFF
TRBJ2-1	TRBV6-6	NA	NA	TGTGCCAGCAGTTACTCTGGTGGGGGGAAAAATGAGCAGTTCTTC	CASSYSGGGKNEQFF
TRBJ2-2	TRBV5-1	NA	NA	TGCGCCAGCAGCCGGGGGTCAAGGGGTCACACCGGGGAGCTGTTTTTT	CASSRGSRGHTGELFF
TRBJ1-1	TRBV28	TRBD1	NA	TGTGCCAGCAGACCAGGGGGCGCATCGGGGGTAGCTTTCTTT	CASRPGGASGVAFF
TRBJ2-7	TRBV6-6	NA	NA	TGTGCCACCACGGGAAGGTCCTACGAGCAGTACTTC	CATTGRSYEQYF
TRBJ2-1	TRBV7-7	NA	NA	TGTGCCAGCAGCTTAACGGGCAGCTCCTACAATGAGCAGTTCTTC	CASSLTGSSYNEQFF
TRBJ2-3	TRBV20-1	NA	NA	TGCAGTGCTAGTGTTAGCGATCTAGGCACAGATACGCAGTATTTT	CSASVSDLGTDTQYF
TRBJ2-7	TRBV3-1/TRBV3-2	TRBD2	NA	TGTGCCAGCAGCCGATCCGGACTAGCGGGAGGTTACTCCTACGAGCAGTACTTC	CASSRSGLAGGYSYEQYF
TRBJ2-1	TRBV19	NA	NA	TGTGCCAGTAGCGCAACTTGGGAGTACAATGAGCAGTTCTTC	CASSATWEYNEQFF
TRBJ1-1	TRBV7-9	NA	NA	TGTGCCAGCAGCAGAGAAGATAGGGGCTCTGAAGCTTTCTTT	CASSREDRGSEAFF
TRBJ2-1	TRBV7-8	NA	NA	TGTGCCAGCAGCCCCCAGGCCGGCTTCTCCTTATACAATGAGCAGTTCTTC	CASSPQAGFSLYNEQFF
TRBJ2-1	TRBV13	TRBD2	NA	TGTGCCAGCAGGATTCCGGGACTAGCGGGAGGGGGTATGTTCTTC	CASRIPGLAGGGMFF
TRBJ1-4	TRBV25-1	TRBD1	NA	TGTGCCAGCAGTGAATATATTCTAAGGACAGGAACTAATGAAAAACTGTTTTTT	CASSEYILRTGTNEKLFF
TRBJ2-7	TRBV20-1	NA	NA	TGCAGTGCTAGTTGGACTACGGGTGAGCAGTACTTC	CSASWTTGEQYF
TRBJ2-7	TRBV6-1	NA	NA	TGTGCCAGCAGTGAAAGCTGGGGACGCAACGAGCAGTACTTC	CASSESWGRNEQYF
TRBJ2-1	TRBV2	NA	NA	TGTGCCAGCATTGGAATAGCGGCTGGGGTGGGGGAGCAGTTCTTC	CASIGIAAGVGEQFF
TRBJ2-7	TRBV3-1/TRBV3-2	NA	NA	TGTGCCAGCAGCCAAGTCACAGGAGGCTACGAGCAGTACTTC	CASSQVTGGYEQYF
TRBJ2-3	TRBV2	NA	NA	TGTGCCACCTCACCCAGAGACACAGATACGCGGTATTTT	CATSPRDTDTRYF
TRBJ2-5	TRBV7-8	NA	NA	TGTGCCAGCAGCTTAGGAGGAGGGGACCAAGAGACCCAGTACTTC	CASSLGGGDQETQYF
TRBJ2-7	TRBV13	NA	NA	TGTGCCAGCAGCTTAGGACAGCCCTCCTACGAGCAGTACTTC	CASSLGQPSYEQYF
TRBJ2-7	TRBV5-1	NA	NA	TGCGCCAGCAGCTTGGAGGTGGCCTCCTACGAGCAGTACTTC	CASSLEVASYEQYF
TRBJ1-4	TRBV30	NA	NA	TGTGCCTGGACTCTACCTGGCTTGCAGCTGTTTTTT	CAWTLPGLQLFF
TRBJ2-7	TRBV7-8	NA	NA	TGTGCCAGCAGCTTAGCGCGACAGGTACCCTACGAGCAGTACTTC	CASSLARQVPYEQYF
TRBJ1-2	TRBV30	NA	NA	TGTGCCTGGAGTCTCAGGGAAAACTATGGCTACACCTTC	CAWSLRENYGYTF
TRBJ2-3	TRBV5-4	TRBD2	NA	TGTGCCAGCAGCCCAGCTAGCGGAGGCACAGATACGCAGTATTTT	CASSPASGGTDTQYF
TRBJ2-2	TRBV5-8	TRBD1	NA	TGTGCCAGCAGCGTAGACAGGGGGCTAGACACCGGGGAGCTGTTTTTT	CASSVDRGLDTGELFF